The 5 T cell receptor beta chains below all came from one sample that was sequenced in a study of long-term antiretroviral therapy in people with HIV. An immunoSEQ assay, version v3.0, was performed at survey level. The table came from immunoSEQ multiplex PCR; TCRdb's copy has only in-frame clones and leaves some out. The repertoire holds some 31,000 clones, with around 97% as singletons. This material consisted of unsorted PBMCs, taken 6.9 years after starting antiretroviral therapy. These receptors all come from a man in his thirties or forties with HIV.

V is TRBV7-3 and J is TRBJ2-7, with TRBD1 matching 11 bases. CDR1 and CDR2 (germline): SGHTA, FQGTGA. V lost 5 bases and J lost 5; bases outside the gene matches: 11. This CDR3 has 16 residues. The CDR3, as DNA: TGTGCCAGCAGCCCCAGGGAGGGACAGGGGGTTCACGAGCAGTACTTC. Translating gives CASSPREGQGVHEQYF.

V and J are TRBV6-1 and TRBJ1-1, with D perhaps TRBD1 (5 bases). The germline CDR1 and CDR2 sequences are MNHNS and SASEGT. This CDR3 contains 14 residues. Trimming removed 1 base from V and 5 bases from J, with 11 bases in between. The CDR3 nucleotides read TGTGCCAGCAGTGAAGACAGGTGGTTAACTGAAGCTTTCTTT. This sequence encodes CASSEDRWLTEAFF.

The CDR3 DNA reads TGTGCCAGCAGCTTAGGAGTAGCCTACGAGCAGTACTTC. Protein sequence: CASSLGVAYEQYF. The gene calls are TRBV13 and TRBJ2-7; D is unclear. Deletions cut 0 bases from V and 2 bases from J, with 5 bases between. The CDR3 has 13 amino acids. Germline V gene lookup returns CDR1 PRHDT and CDR2 FYEKMQ (reference sequence).

The chain employs TRBV6-6 and TRBJ1-4, with D hard to call. CDR1 MNHNY and CDR2 SVGAGI come from the germline V gene (reference sequence). V was clipped by 4 bases and J by 0 bases, with 12 bases between them. The CDR3 runs 16 residues. CDR3 bases: TGTGCCAGCAGTTTGCGAGTAACGGCAACTAATGAAAAACTGTTTTTT. The encoded protein is CASSLRVTATNEKLFF.

This CDR3 reads CASSPGWRDEQYF. Here the CDR3 DNA reads TGTGCCAGCAGCCCCGGATGGAGGGACGAGCAGTACTTC. The chain recombines TRBV7-9 with TRBJ2-7; weak D call: TRBD2 (6 bases). V was trimmed by 5 bases and J by 5 bases, leaving 13 bases between them. The CDR3 loop spans 13 amino acids. The germline V gene has CDR1 SEHNR and CDR2 FQNEAQ (reference sequence). Full variable domain (missing parts from reference TRBV7-9 and TRBJ2-7): DTGVSQNPRHKITKRGQNVTFRCDPISEHNRLYWYRQTLGQGPEFLTYFQNEAQLEKSRLLSDRFSAERPKGSFSTLEIQRTEQGDSAMYLCASSPGWRDEQYFGPGTRLTVT.